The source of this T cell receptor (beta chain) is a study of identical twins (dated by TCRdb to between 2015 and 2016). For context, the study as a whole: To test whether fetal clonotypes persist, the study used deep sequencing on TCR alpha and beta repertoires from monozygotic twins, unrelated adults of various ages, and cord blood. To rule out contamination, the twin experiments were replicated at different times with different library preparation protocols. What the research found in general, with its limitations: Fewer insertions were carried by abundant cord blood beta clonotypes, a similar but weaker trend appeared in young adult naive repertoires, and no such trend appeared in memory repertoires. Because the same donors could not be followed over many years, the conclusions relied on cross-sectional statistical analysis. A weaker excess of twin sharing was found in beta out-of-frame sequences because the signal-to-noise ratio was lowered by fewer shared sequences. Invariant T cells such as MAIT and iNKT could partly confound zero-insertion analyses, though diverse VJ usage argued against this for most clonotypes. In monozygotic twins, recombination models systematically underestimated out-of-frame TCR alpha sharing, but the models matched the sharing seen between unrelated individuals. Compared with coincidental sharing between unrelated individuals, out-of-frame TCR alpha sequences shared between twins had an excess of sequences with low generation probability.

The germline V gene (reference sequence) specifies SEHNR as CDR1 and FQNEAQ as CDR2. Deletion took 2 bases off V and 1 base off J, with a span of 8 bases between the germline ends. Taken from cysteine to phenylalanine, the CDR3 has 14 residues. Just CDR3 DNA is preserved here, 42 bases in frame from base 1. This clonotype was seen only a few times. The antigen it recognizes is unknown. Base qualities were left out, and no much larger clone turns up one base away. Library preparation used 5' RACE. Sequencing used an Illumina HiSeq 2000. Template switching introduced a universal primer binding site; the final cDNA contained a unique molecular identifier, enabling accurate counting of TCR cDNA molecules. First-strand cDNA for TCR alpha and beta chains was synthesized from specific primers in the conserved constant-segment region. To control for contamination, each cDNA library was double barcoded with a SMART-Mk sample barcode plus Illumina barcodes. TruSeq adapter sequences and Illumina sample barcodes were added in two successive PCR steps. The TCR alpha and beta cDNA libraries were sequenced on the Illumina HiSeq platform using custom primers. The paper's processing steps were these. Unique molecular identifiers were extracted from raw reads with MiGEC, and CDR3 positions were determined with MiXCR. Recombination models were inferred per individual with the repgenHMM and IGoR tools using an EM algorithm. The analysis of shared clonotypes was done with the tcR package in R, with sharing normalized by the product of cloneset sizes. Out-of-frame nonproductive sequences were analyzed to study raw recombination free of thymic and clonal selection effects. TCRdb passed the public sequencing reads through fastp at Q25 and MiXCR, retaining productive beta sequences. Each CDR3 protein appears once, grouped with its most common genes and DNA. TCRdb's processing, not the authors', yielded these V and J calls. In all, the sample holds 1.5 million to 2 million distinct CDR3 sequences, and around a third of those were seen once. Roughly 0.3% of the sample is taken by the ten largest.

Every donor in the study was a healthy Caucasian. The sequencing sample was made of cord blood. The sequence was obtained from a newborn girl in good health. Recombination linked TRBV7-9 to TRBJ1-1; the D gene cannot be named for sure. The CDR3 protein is CASSLSEKNTEAFF. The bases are TGTGCCAGCAGCTTATCTGAAAAGAACACTGAAGCTTTCTTT.